At least ten counts were recorded for the clone carrying this T cell receptor (beta chain). The CDR3 loop spans 12 amino acids. V dropped 5 bases and J dropped 6 bases, with 12 bases sitting between them. Germline-derived CDR1 and CDR2 are DFQATT and SNEGSKA (reference sequence). TCRdb redid the calling of the RT-PCR reads with MiXCR, one entry per CDR3 protein. The sample consists of 550,000 to 750,000 distinct CDR3 sequences, approximately 15% of them appearing once. This sequence originates from a female donor in good health, serving as a healthy control. This rearrangement joins TRBV20-1 to TRBJ2-3; no clear D gene. The specimen sequenced was memory CD4+ T cells from blood. The CDR3 sequence: CSALGHWDTQYF. The CDR3 nucleotides read TGCAGTGCTCTCGGCCATTGGGATACGCAGTATTTT.